The sequence of this TCR beta chain was determined in a study of blood T cells in healthy people across ages. Study outcomes and limitations: It was the long-lived donors that had more naive CD4+ cells and higher diversity than aged donors.

This CDR3 is 15 amino acids long. In germline, CDR1 is MDHEN, CDR2 SYDVKM. A second PCR, run for roughly 7 to 12 cycles, used a sample-barcoded 5' primer plus a J-beta primer mix. Each of the samples gave a minimum of 2.5 million paired-end reads that contained CDR3. TCRdb re-called the 5' RACE reads with MiXCR, one entry per CDR3 protein. The sample includes about 1 million distinct CDR3 sequences, 40% to 55% of them seen just once. Concerning this clonotype: The antigen is unknown.

The chain is built from TRBV28 and TRBJ2-5, with unresolved D. The J call is in doubt because the DNA end fits TRBJ2-7 better. The specimen was blood. The source of this sequence is a woman between 55 and 75 years old in good health. The CDR3 nucleotides read TGTGCCAGCAGTTTAGGTCGGGTTAGCTCCTACGAGCAGTACTTC. Translated: CASSLGRVSSYEQYF.